A single TCR beta chain is shown here with its context. This specimen belongs to a study of T cells after yellow fever vaccination. Study background: Low-cell-number fractions were prepared with SMART-Seq v4 Ultra Low Input.

The V gene end was trimmed by 7 bases and the J gene end by 4 bases; junction bases not matched to a gene: 5. The CDR3 length is 14 residues. TCRdb recomputed calls from the 5' RACE reads with MiXCR, one row per CDR3 protein. This sample has more than 300,000 distinct CDR3 sequences, with 3.5% to 4.5% found just once. Sequences were derived from PBMCs, sampled 15 days after the yellow fever booster vaccination. The genes are TRBV12-3 or TRBV12-4 and TRBJ2-5, with 11 bases that match TRBD2. This receptor was obtained from a young man who received the YFV17D yellow fever vaccine. CDR3 region: CASISSGGGETQYF. The CDR3 region has the DNA TGTGCCAGCATTAGTAGCGGGGGGGGAGAGACCCAGTACTTC.